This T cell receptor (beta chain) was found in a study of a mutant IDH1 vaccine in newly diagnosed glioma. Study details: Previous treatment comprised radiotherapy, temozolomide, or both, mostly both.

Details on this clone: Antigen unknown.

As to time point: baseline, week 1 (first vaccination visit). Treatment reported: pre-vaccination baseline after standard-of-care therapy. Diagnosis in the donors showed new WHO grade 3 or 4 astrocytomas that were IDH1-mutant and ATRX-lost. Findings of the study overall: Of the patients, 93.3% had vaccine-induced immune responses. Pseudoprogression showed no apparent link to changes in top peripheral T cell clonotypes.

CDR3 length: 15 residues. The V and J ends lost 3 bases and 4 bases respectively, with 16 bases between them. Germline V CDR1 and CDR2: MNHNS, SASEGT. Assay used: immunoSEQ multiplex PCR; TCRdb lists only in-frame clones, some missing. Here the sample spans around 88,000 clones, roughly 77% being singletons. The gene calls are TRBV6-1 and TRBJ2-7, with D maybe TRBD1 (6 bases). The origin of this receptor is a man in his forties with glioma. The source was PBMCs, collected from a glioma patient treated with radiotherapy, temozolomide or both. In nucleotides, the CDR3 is TGTGCCAGCAGTGATCTACAGGGAATCCAGTACGAGCAGTACTTC. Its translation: CASSDLQGIQYEQYF.